These 15 T cell receptor beta chains were sequenced from one sample in a study of cytomegalovirus exposure and HLA in healthy donors (dated by TCRdb to about 2017). Library preparation used the immunoSEQ multiplex PCR assay. For the multiplex PCR, a mixture combining 60 forward primers for TCR Vbeta segments and 13 reverse primers for TCR Jbeta segments was used. TCRdb carries this immuneACCESS record with in-frame sequences only. Its versions omit some clonotypes, under half of them owing to an unresolved V gene in the studies checked, with the rest unexplained. The sample has tens of thousands of clones on record, 55% to 70% of them singletons. Of the sample, 20% to 25% falls within the top ten clones. Sequenced input: PBMCs. Receptor source: a woman aged 45-65 years in good health and CMV-seropositive.

The chain joins TRBV30 to TRBJ2-5, with 8 bases identical to TRBD1. The CDR3 spans 13 residues. The junction had 3 bases not matched to a gene; V was cut back by 3 bases and J by 3 bases. CDR1 GTSNPN and CDR2 SVGIG come from the germline V gene (reference sequence). CDR3 sequence: CAWSQGAEETQYF. The CDR3 DNA is TGTGCCTGGAGCCAGGGGGCGGAAGAGACCCAGTACTTC.

In its sample, this clone was seen once. This chain connects TRBV5-1 to TRBJ1-1, with 8 bases matching TRBD1. The CDR3 extends over 14 amino acids. The junction had 4 bases not matched to a gene; V was cut back by 3 bases and J by 3 bases. Germline-derived CDR1 and CDR2 are SGHRS and YFSETQ. The CDR3 sequence is CASSYGQGDTEAFF. The CDR3 region has the DNA TGCGCCAGCAGCTACGGACAGGGCGACACTGAAGCTTTCTTT.

In the case of this clone: The sample contains more than one DNA sequence encoding this CDR3. The V and J genes are TRBV28 and TRBJ2-5, with D maybe TRBD2 (5 bases). Trimming removed 8 bases from V and 0 bases from J, with 10 bases in between. This CDR3 region has 13 residues. Germline V lookup: CDR1 MDHEN, CDR2 SYDVKM. The CDR3 sequence: CASSPDYQETQYF. For the CDR3, the DNA is TGTGCCAGCTCACCGGACTACCAAGAGACCCAGTACTTC. Looking up the rest from reference TRBV28 and TRBJ2-5 gives the full variable domain: DVKVTQSSRYLVKRTGEKVFLECVQDMDHENMFWYRQDPGLGLRLIYFSYDVKMKEKGDIPEGYSVSREKKERFSLILESASTNQTSMYLCASSPDYQETQYFGPGTRLLVL.

The V gene is TRBV7-2, the J gene TRBJ1-2; D not resolved. V was pared by 2 bases and J by 2 bases, with 18 bases between. The CDR3 is 17 residues long. The V gene's germline CDR1 is SGHTA and CDR2 FQGNSA. The CDR3, as DNA: TGTGCCAGCAGCTTATTAGAGGGTCGTGTGGGGAACTATGGCTACACCTTC. As protein: CASSLLEGRVGNYGYTF.

The chain combines TRBV10-1 with TRBJ1-5, with 10 bases fitting TRBD1. There are 12 residues in the CDR3. After removal of 9 bases from V and 6 bases from J, the junction contained 2 bases not matched to a gene. Germline V lookup: CDR1 WNHNN, CDR2 SYGVQD (reference sequence). The CDR3 region is CARWTGGQPQHF. DNA for the CDR3: TGCGCCAGATGGACAGGGGGTCAGCCCCAGCATTTT.

This clone was counted ten times or more. J is TRBJ2-1 and V is TRBV4-3, with D hard to call. In germline, CDR1 is LGHNA, CDR2 YSLEER. V was shortened by 0 bases and J by 6 bases, with 9 bases between the two germline ends. The CDR3 consists of 14 residues. CDR3 in DNA: TGCGCCAGCAGCCAAGAGGCTAGTGGCAATGAGCAGTTCTTC. Residues: CASSQEASGNEQFF.

This clone was detected only a few times. The DNA for the CDR3 is TGCGCCAGCAGTGAGTCCCGGGACAGGGGTTCACCCCTCCACTTT. It is translated as CASSESRDRGSPLHF. J is TRBJ1-6 and V is TRBV10-2; 10 bases are shared with TRBD1. The CDR3 is made up of 15 amino acids. Per the germline V gene, CDR1 is WSHSY and CDR2 is SAAADI. Trimming removed 0 bases from V and 9 bases from J; junction bases left unmatched: 2.

This clone was counted between two and nine times. This sequence joins TRBV5-1 and TRBJ2-2; TRBD1 might be the D (6 bases). The V gene's germline CDR1 is SGHRS and CDR2 YFSETQ. The CDR3 runs 15 residues. Trimming removed 0 bases from V and 4 bases from J, with 10 bases in between. In DNA, the CDR3 is TGCGCCAGCAGCTTGGAGAGGGGGAGCACCGGGGAGCTGTTTTTT. It yields the protein CASSLERGSTGELFF. Supplemented by reference TRBV5-1 and TRBJ2-2, the full variable domain reads KAGVTQTPRYLIKTRGQQVTLSCSPISGHRSVSWYQQTPGQGLQFLFEYFSETQRNKGNFPGRFSGRQFSNSRSEMNVSTLELGDSALYLCASSLERGSTGELFFGEGSRLTVL.

This clone showed up just a few times. The chain combines TRBV4-2 with TRBJ2-7; D may be TRBD2 (6 bases). The CDR3 is made up of 15 amino acids. Looked up from germline, CDR1 is LGHNA and CDR2 is YNFKEQ. With 0 bases removed from V and 6 bases from J, the gap between germline ends came to 15 bases. CDR3 nucleotides: TGTGCCAGCAGCCAAGATAGGGAGGAACAGATCGAGCAGTACTTC. It specifies CASSQDREEQIEQYF.

The rearrangement uses TRBV30 and TRBJ1-2; no clear D. Germline CDR1 reads GTSNPN; CDR2 reads SVGIG (reference sequence). V gave up 2 bases and J gave up 1 base, with 14 bases separating them. CDR3 length equals 15 residues. The CDR3 DNA reads as TGTGCCTGGAGTCTCGGCGGAGGGAATAACTATGGCTACACCTTC. This codes for CAWSLGGGNNYGYTF.

V and J are TRBV7-9 and TRBJ1-3, with 8 bases matching TRBD1. The CDR3 runs 14 residues. CDR1 and CDR2 (germline): SEHNR, FQNEAQ (reference sequence). Trimming cost V 6 bases and J 6 bases; bases outside gene matches: 7. Written as DNA, the CDR3 is TGTGCCAGCAGTGAACCAGGGGGCCCAAACACCATATATTTT. Translated, it gives CASSEPGGPNTIYF.

V is TRBV5-1 and J is TRBJ1-2; perhaps TRBD1 as D (6 bases). Trimming removed 5 bases from V and 8 bases from J, with 13 bases in between. This CDR3 region has 12 residues. CDR1 and CDR2 from the germline V gene are SGHRS and YFSETQ. The CDR3 sequence: CASRIGQRGYTF. Written as DNA, the CDR3 is TGCGCCAGCAGGATTGGACAGAGGGGCTACACCTTC. The entire variable domain, with the rest obtained from reference TRBV5-1 and TRBJ1-2, is as follows: KAGVTQTPRYLIKTRGQQVTLSCSPISGHRSVSWYQQTPGQGLQFLFEYFSETQRNKGNFPGRFSGRQFSNSRSEMNVSTLELGDSALYLCASRIGQRGYTFGSGTRLTVV.

The chain recombines TRBV5-4 with TRBJ2-1, with 9 bases identical to TRBD1. Germline V gene lookup returns CDR1 SGHNT and CDR2 YYREEE (reference sequence). This CDR3 has 14 amino acids. With 0 bases clipped from V and 9 bases from J, the junction kept 4 bases outside the gene matches. In DNA, the CDR3 is TGTGCCAGCAGCTTGGGACAGGGGGGAGGTGAGCAGTTCTTC. Translating it yields CASSLGQGGGEQFF.

The genes are TRBV7-9 and TRBJ2-3; 7 nucleotides match TRBD2. Trimming cost V 7 bases and J 5 bases; bases outside gene matches: 6. Germline-derived CDR1 and CDR2 are SEHNR and FQNEAQ (reference sequence). There are 13 residues in the CDR3. The CDR3 spells CASTSWGGDTQYF. The CDR3 nucleotides read TGTGCCAGCACCTCATGGGGGGGAGATACGCAGTATTTT.

The chain employs TRBV7-2 and TRBJ2-7; D is unresolved. This CDR3 comprises 16 residues. Germline V lookup: CDR1 SGHTA, CDR2 FQGNSA. The V end lost 1 base, the J end lost 0 bases, and 13 bases lay between the germline ends. CDR3 DNA sequence: TGTGCCAGCAGCTTAGTGGTGGGCTCCGGCTCCTACGAGCAGTACTTC. Its translation: CASSLVVGSGSYEQYF.